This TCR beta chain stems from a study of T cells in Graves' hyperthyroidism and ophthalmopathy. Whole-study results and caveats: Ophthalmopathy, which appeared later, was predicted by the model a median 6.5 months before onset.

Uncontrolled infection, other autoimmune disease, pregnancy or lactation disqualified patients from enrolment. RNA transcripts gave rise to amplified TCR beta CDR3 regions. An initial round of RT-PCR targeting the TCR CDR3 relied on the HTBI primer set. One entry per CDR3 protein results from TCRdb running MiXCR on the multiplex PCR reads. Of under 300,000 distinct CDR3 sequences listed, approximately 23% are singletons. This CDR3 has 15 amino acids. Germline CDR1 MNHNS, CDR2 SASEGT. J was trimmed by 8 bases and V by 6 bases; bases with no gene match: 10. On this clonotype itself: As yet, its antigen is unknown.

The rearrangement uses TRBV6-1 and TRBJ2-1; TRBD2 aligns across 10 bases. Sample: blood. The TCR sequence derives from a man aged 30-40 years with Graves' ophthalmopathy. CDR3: CASRTRLAGVYEQFF. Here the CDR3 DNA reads TGTGCCAGCAGAACCCGCCTAGCGGGAGTCTATGAGCAGTTCTTC.